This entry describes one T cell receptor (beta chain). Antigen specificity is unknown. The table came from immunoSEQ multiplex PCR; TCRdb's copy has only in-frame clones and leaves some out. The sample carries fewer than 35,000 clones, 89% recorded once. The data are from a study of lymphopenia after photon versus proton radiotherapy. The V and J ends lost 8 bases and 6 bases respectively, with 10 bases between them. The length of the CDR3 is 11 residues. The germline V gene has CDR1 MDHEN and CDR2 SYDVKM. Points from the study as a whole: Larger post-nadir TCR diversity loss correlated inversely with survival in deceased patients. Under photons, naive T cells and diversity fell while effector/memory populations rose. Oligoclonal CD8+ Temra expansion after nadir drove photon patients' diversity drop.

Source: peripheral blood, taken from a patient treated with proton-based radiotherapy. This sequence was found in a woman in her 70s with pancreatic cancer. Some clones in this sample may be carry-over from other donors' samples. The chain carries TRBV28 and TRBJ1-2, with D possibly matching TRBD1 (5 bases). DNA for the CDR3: TGTGCCAGCTCGGGACCCCATGGCTACACCTTC. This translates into CASSGPHGYTF.